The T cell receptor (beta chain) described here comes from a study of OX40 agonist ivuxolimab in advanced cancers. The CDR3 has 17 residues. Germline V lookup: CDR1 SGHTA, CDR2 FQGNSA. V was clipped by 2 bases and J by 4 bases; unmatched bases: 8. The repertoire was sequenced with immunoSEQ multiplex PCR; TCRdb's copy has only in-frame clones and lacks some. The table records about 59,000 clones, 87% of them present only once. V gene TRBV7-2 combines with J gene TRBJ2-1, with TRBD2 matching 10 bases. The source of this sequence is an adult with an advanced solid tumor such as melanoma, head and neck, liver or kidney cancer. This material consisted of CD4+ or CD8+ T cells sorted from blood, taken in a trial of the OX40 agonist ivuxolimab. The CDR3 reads CASSLRSTSGAYNEQFF. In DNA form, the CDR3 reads TGTGCCAGCAGCTTAAGGAGTACTAGCGGGGCGTACAATGAGCAGTTCTTC.